This record covers a single T cell receptor beta chain. The CDR3 runs to 15 residues. Germline CDR1 MDHEN, CDR2 SYDVKM. V was shortened by 2 bases and J by 0 bases, with 10 bases between the two germline ends. The data originate from a study of somatic mutations in cytotoxic T cells in rheumatoid arthritis. The protocol was immunoSEQ multiplex PCR, while the TCRdb copy is restricted to in-frame clones and leaves out a portion. Of 19,000 or so clones listed, roughly nine tenths are singletons. This receptor was taken from a man aged 40-49 years in good health. The chain carries TRBV28 and TRBJ1-1; D gene ambiguous. What was sequenced was CD8+ T cells sorted from blood. DNA for the CDR3: TGTGCCAGCAGTTTAGGCCCAGCAATGAACACTGAAGCTTTCTTT. Protein: CASSLGPAMNTEAFF.